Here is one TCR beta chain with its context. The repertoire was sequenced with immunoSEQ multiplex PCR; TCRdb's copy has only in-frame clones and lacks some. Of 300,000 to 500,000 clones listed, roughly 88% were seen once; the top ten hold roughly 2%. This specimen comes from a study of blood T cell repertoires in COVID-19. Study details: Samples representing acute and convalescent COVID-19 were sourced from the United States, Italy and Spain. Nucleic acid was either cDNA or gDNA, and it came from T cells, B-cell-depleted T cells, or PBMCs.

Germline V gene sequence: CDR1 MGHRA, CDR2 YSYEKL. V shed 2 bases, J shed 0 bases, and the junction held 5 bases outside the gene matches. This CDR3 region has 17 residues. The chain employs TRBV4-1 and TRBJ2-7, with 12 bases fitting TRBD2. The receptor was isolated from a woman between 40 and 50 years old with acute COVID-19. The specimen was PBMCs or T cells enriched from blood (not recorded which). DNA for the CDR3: TGCGCCAGCAGCCAATCGCCGACTAGCGGGGGCTCCTACGAGCAGTACTTC. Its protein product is CASSQSPTSGGSYEQYF.